These 6 T cell receptor beta chains were all obtained from the same sample, sequenced in a study of OX40 agonist ivuxolimab in advanced cancers. The assay was immunoSEQ multiplex PCR, and TCRdb's table has in-frame clones only and misses some. Among some 150,000 clones listed, 90% were seen once. Sequenced material: CD4+ or CD8+ T cells sorted from blood, taken in a trial of the OX40 agonist ivuxolimab. These receptors were obtained from an adult with an advanced solid tumor such as melanoma, head and neck, liver or kidney cancer.

This clone came up once. This sequence joins TRBV28 and TRBJ2-7; perhaps TRBD2 as D (7 bases). CDR1 is MDHEN, CDR2 SYDVKM, per germline. This CDR3 spans 15 amino acids. Trimming took off 7 bases at V and 1 base at J, with 17 bases between the two ends. The CDR3 bases are TGTGCCAGCACCTTTTCGGGGGGCATTTCCTACGAGCAGTACTTC. This sequence encodes CASTFSGGISYEQYF. Based on the CDR3 plus reference TRBV28 and TRBJ2-7, the full variable domain is DVKVTQSSRYLVKRTGEKVFLECVQDMDHENMFWYRQDPGLGLRLIYFSYDVKMKEKGDIPEGYSVSREKKERFSLILESASTNQTSMYLCASTFSGGISYEQYFGPGTRLTVT.

The chain employs TRBV7-9 and TRBJ2-3, with 16 bases lining up with TRBD2. J gave up 10 bases and V 3 bases, and 7 bases lay outside the gene matches. The CDR3 consists of 16 residues. Germline CDR1 SEHNR, CDR2 FQNEAQ (reference sequence). Written as DNA, the CDR3 is TGTGCCAGCAGCTTCGGGGCCGGGACTAGCGGGAGGGCGCAGTATTTT. Translated: CASSFGAGTSGRAQYF.

The J gene is TRBJ2-1, the V gene TRBV7-2; 11 nucleotides agree with TRBD2. This CDR3 has 17 residues. V shed 9 bases, J shed 4 bases, and the junction held 14 bases outside the gene matches. Germline CDR1 and CDR2: SGHTA and FQGNSA. The CDR3 DNA reads TGTGCCAGGGGCCGGGCTAGCGGGAGGTCACCATACAATGAGCAGTTCTTC. It encodes CARGRASGRSPYNEQFF.

This clone was detected only once. The V gene is TRBV5-4, the J gene TRBJ2-2, with D unclear. The CDR3 length is 16 residues. Germline V lookup: CDR1 SGHNT, CDR2 YYREEE (reference sequence). V gave up 0 bases and J gave up 0 bases, with 9 bases separating them. The CDR3 coding sequence is TGTGCCAGCAGCTTGGGGACGGGTTCGAACACCGGGGAGCTGTTTTTT. Protein: CASSLGTGSNTGELFF. Full variable domain (rest looked up from reference TRBV5-4 and TRBJ2-2): ETGVTQSPTHLIKTRGQQVTLRCSSQSGHNTVSWYQQALGQGPQFIFQYYREEENGRGNFPPRFSGLQFPNYSSELNVNALELDDSALYLCASSLGTGSNTGELFFGEGSRLTVL.

The rearrangement links TRBV6-1 to TRBJ2-7; D call uncertain. Trimming removed 3 bases at V and 6 bases at J, with 18 bases between. Looked up from germline, CDR1 is MNHNS and CDR2 is SASEGT. The CDR3 length is 15 residues. CDR3 residues: CASSDFTDSVGEQYF. The DNA for the CDR3 is TGTGCCAGCAGTGATTTCACCGATTCGGTCGGCGAGCAGTACTTC.

This chain connects TRBV11-2 to TRBJ2-2, with D perhaps TRBD1 (5 bases). The germline CDR1 and CDR2 sequences are SGHAT and FQNNGV. CDR3 length: 17 amino acids. The V end lost 2 bases, the J end lost 1 base, and 14 bases lay between the germline ends. The CDR3 reads CASSLYRRSKNTGELFF. The CDR3 DNA is TGTGCCAGCAGCTTATACAGGCGCAGCAAGAACACCGGGGAGCTGTTTTTT. The variable domain in full, completed from reference TRBV11-2 and TRBJ2-2, reads EAGVAQSPRYKIIEKRQSVAFWCNPISGHATLYWYQQILGQGPKLLIQFQNNGVVDDSQLPKDRFSAERLKGVDSTLKIQPAKLEDSAVYLCASSLYRRSKNTGELFFGEGSRLTVL.